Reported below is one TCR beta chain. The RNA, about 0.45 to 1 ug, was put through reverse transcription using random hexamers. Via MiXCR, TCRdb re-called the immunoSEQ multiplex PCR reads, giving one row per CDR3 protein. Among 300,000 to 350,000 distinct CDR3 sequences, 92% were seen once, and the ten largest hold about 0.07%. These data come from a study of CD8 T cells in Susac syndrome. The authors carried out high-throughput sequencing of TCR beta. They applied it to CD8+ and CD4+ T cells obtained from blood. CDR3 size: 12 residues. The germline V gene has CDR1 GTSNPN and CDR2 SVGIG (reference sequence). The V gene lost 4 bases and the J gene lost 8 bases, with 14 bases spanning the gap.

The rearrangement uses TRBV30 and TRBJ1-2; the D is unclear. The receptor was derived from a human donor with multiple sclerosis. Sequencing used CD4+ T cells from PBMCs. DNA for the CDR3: TGTGCCTGGATGCCGGGCTCCATGGGCTACACCTTC. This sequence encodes CAWMPGSMGYTF.